What follows are 28 T cell receptor beta chains derived from one specimen sequenced in a study of control samples from healthy donors and cancer patients. Sequencing was performed with immunoSEQ multiplex PCR; in TCRdb, only in-frame clones are kept and a portion is missing. The table includes about 180,000 clones, approximately 91% detected once. Sequencing input: blood. The receptors here all came from a woman aged 40 to 50 in good health.

V usage is TRBV9 and J usage is TRBJ2-7, with 9 bases aligning to TRBD2. Germline CDR1 and CDR2: SGDLS and YYNGEE. The CDR3 runs 15 residues. V lost 4 bases, J lost 2 bases, and 7 bases stayed unmatched. The CDR3 nucleotides are TGTGCCAGCAGCCCCCCAGCGGGGGGCCCCTACGAGCAGTACTTC. Translation gives CASSPPAGGPYEQYF.

The chain uses TRBV18 and TRBJ1-1; no firm D call. V shed 7 bases and J shed 0 bases, with 12 bases lying between them. The germline CDR1 and CDR2 sequences are KGHSH and LQKENI. This CDR3 comprises 14 residues. The CDR3 region has the DNA TGTGCCAGCTATCCAGACAACATGAACACTGAAGCTTTCTTT. This sequence encodes CASYPDNMNTEAFF.

The chain carries TRBV27 and TRBJ2-1; weak D call: TRBD2 (6 bases). Trimming pared 1 base from V and 1 base from J, leaving 11 bases between. CDR1 and CDR2 from the germline V gene are MNHEY and SMNVEV (reference sequence). There are 16 residues in the CDR3. The CDR3 DNA sequence: TGTGCCAGCAGTTTATACCCAGGGAGGTCCTACAATGAGCAGTTCTTC. Translated: CASSLYPGRSYNEQFF.

This chain links TRBV5-8 with TRBJ2-7, with 8 nucleotides matching TRBD1. Germline values: CDR1 SGHTS, CDR2 YDEGEE. The CDR3 covers 15 residues. V was pared by 4 bases and J by 0 bases, with 6 bases of the junction left unmatched. CDR3 bases: TGTGCCAGCAGCAGACAGGGGTCCAGCTCCTACGAGCAGTACTTC. Translated, it gives CASSRQGSSSYEQYF.

This clone is a singleton in its sample. This sequence joins TRBV12-3 or TRBV12-4 and TRBJ1-2; TRBD1 matches 8 bases. The CDR3 contains 13 residues. Losses at the gene ends were 6 bases for V and 4 bases for J; bases not matched to a gene: 4. The CDR3 sequence: CASRDRVPYGYTF. DNA for the CDR3: TGTGCCAGCAGGGACAGGGTACCCTATGGCTACACCTTC.

Only a few counts were recorded for this clone. J is TRBJ1-4 and V is TRBV24-1, with TRBD1 identical over 7 bases. The germline V gene has CDR1 KGHDR and CDR2 SFDVKD. Trimming took 4 bases from V and 8 from J; bases not matched to a gene: 9. The CDR3 covers 15 residues. The CDR3 region has the DNA TGTGCCACCAGTGAACCAGACAGGGCGTGGGAAAAACTGTTTTTT. This translates into CATSEPDRAWEKLFF.

This clone was recorded only once. The chain is built from TRBV5-1 and TRBJ1-1; D not certain. The CDR3 sequence is 18 residues long. V was shortened by 2 bases and J by 0 bases, with 20 bases between the two germline ends. Germline lookup yields CDR1 SGHRS and CDR2 YFSETQ. CDR3 bases: TGCGCCAGCAGCTTTGGGAGGCCCGGCTCTTCCATGAACACTGAAGCTTTCTTT. This translates into CASSFGRPGSSMNTEAFF.

This clone was detected a few times. This rearrangement joins TRBV5-1 to TRBJ2-4, with 8 bases matching TRBD1. The CDR3 consists of 16 residues. Germline V gives CDR1 SGHRS, CDR2 YFSETQ. Losses at the gene ends were 4 bases for V and 7 bases for J; bases not matched to a gene: 13. The CDR3 DNA is TGCGCCAGCAGCGTTGGAACGGCAGGGGGCTCGAACATTCAGTACTTC. Its translation: CASSVGTAGGSNIQYF.

The V call is TRBV2, the J call TRBJ1-2; D call uncertain. V gave up 4 bases and J gave up 7 bases, with 7 bases separating them. Germline-derived CDR1 and CDR2 are SNHLY and FYNNEI. CDR3 length: 11 amino acids. Here the CDR3 reads CASSVAAGYTF. In nucleotides, the CDR3 is TGTGCCAGCAGTGTGGCAGCTGGCTACACCTTC.

The rearrangement links TRBV5-6 to TRBJ2-1; 11 nucleotides align to TRBD2. Germline loops: CDR1 SGHDT, CDR2 YYEEEE. CDR3 length: 14 amino acids. The trim removed 2 bases at V and 9 bases at J, leaving 4 bases unmatched. The CDR3 loop reads CASSFSGGAVEQFF. As DNA, the CDR3 is TGTGCCAGCAGCTTTAGCGGGGGGGCCGTTGAGCAGTTCTTC.

This chain links TRBV27 with TRBJ2-1, with TRBD1 matching over 10 bases. This CDR3 spans 13 amino acids. V shed 4 bases, J shed 7 bases, and the junction held 1 base outside the gene matches. The germline CDR1 and CDR2 sequences are MNHEY and SMNVEV (reference sequence). CDR3 DNA sequence: TGTGCCAGCAGTTCGGGACAGGGGAATGAGCAGTTCTTC. Translating gives CASSSGQGNEQFF.

The chain employs TRBV21-1 and TRBJ2-2; the DNA was not compared with TRBD2, the D call given in the table. TRBV21-1 represents a pseudogene. The CDR3 spans 11 residues. For the CDR3, the DNA is TGTGCCAGCAGTAGCACCGGGGAGCTGTTTTTT. It is translated as CASSSTGELFF.

J is TRBJ1-2 and V is TRBV28; D is unresolved. Germline CDR1 reads MDHEN; CDR2 reads SYDVKM. The CDR3 runs 12 residues. Trimming took off 5 bases at V and 4 bases at J, with 8 bases between the two ends. The CDR3 region has the DNA TGTGCCAGCAGTGGCTTGGGCTATGGCTACACCTTC. Its protein product is CASSGLGYGYTF.

This clone was seen a single time. V gene TRBV19 combines with J gene TRBJ1-5; weak D call: TRBD1 (6 bases). CDR3 length: 14 amino acids. CDR1 LNHDA and CDR2 SQIVND come from the germline V gene (reference sequence). V dropped 9 bases and J dropped 0 bases, with 12 bases sitting between them. The CDR3 spells CASGQSGSNQPQHF. In DNA form, the CDR3 reads TGTGCCAGCGGACAGTCCGGTAGCAATCAGCCCCAGCATTTT.

The chain employs TRBV2 and TRBJ2-7, with D unclear. The CDR3 spans 13 residues. Germline CDR1 is SNHLY and CDR2 is FYNNEI. Trimming pared 6 bases from V and 6 bases from J, leaving 15 bases between. The CDR3 loop is CASRSRNYGEQYF. In nucleotides, the CDR3 is TGTGCCAGCAGATCCCGAAATTATGGCGAGCAGTACTTC.

The chain recombines TRBV7-9 with TRBJ1-4; D not resolved. The CDR3 spans 18 residues. V was pared by 5 bases and J by 0 bases, with 19 bases between. Germline CDR1 SEHNR, CDR2 FQNEAQ (reference sequence). CDR3 sequence: CASSPDTRVYATNEKLFF. The CDR3, as DNA: TGTGCCAGCAGCCCTGACACGCGGGTATATGCAACTAATGAAAAACTGTTTTTT.

Concerning this clone: Other DNA sequences in the sample encode the same CDR3. This chain joins TRBV7-9 and TRBJ1-3; D is possibly TRBD1 (6 bases). The CDR3 spans 13 residues. Trimming stripped 5 bases from V and 3 bases from J, with 8 bases between. Per germline, CDR1 SEHNR and CDR2 FQNEAQ (reference sequence). Here the CDR3 DNA reads TGTGCCAGCAGCCCGACAGGTGGAAACACCATATATTTT. It encodes CASSPTGGNTIYF.

The chain joins TRBV15 to TRBJ2-1; weak D call: TRBD1 (6 bases). The CDR3 is made up of 15 amino acids. Trimming stripped 5 bases from V and 2 bases from J, with 13 bases between. Germline values: CDR1 LNHNV, CDR2 YYDKDF (reference sequence). The chain's CDR3 is CATSVQGGPYNEQFF. The CDR3 bases are TGTGCCACCAGCGTACAGGGCGGCCCCTACAATGAGCAGTTCTTC. The variable domain in full, with the rest retrieved from reference TRBV15 and TRBJ2-1, is DAMVIQNPRYQVTQFGKPVTLSCSQTLNHNVMYWYQQKSSQAPKLLFHYYDKDFNNEADTPDNFQSRRPNTSFCFLDIRSPGLGDTAMYLCATSVQGGPYNEQFFGPGTRLTVL.

This chain uses TRBV7-6 with TRBJ2-7, with TRBD2 matching 10 bases. CDR3 length: 16 residues. Losses at the gene ends were 2 bases for V and 0 bases for J; bases not matched to a gene: 4. Germline loops: CDR1 SGHVS, CDR2 FNYEAQ. In DNA form, the CDR3 reads TGTGCCAGCAGCTTATTCGGGACTAGCGACTCCTACGAGCAGTACTTC. Encoded protein: CASSLFGTSDSYEQYF.

This chain connects TRBV5-4 to TRBJ1-1; no firm D call. This CDR3 has 15 amino acids. The V end was cut by 4 bases, the J end by 0 bases, with 13 bases between. Germline lookup yields CDR1 SGHNT and CDR2 YYREEE (reference sequence). This CDR3 is CASSHYKDMNTEAFF. DNA for the CDR3: TGTGCCAGCAGCCACTATAAAGACATGAACACTGAAGCTTTCTTT.

The rearrangement links TRBV14 to TRBJ1-6; D unclear. The germline V gene has CDR1 SGHDN and CDR2 FVKESK. The ends were cut back, 0 bases at V and 8 bases at J, with 17 bases in the middle. The CDR3 spans 17 residues. CDR3 residues: CASSQDGPLTTHSPLHF. CDR3 nucleotides: TGTGCCAGCAGCCAAGATGGTCCCCTAACCACCCATTCACCCCTCCACTTT.

The chain carries TRBV2 and TRBJ1-6; 9 nucleotides align to TRBD1. Looked up from germline, CDR1 is SNHLY and CDR2 is FYNNEI. The CDR3 runs 12 residues. This CDR3 is CATGQGNSPLHF. CDR3 nucleotides: TGTGCGACAGGACAGGGGAATTCACCCCTCCACTTT.

The chain is built from TRBV5-1 and TRBJ1-2; unclear D gene. Germline V gene lookup returns CDR1 SGHRS and CDR2 YFSETQ. Trimming removed 4 bases at V and 2 bases at J, with 9 bases between. The CDR3 consists of 13 residues. CDR3 in amino acids: CASSVGSNYGYTF. The CDR3 DNA is TGCGCCAGCAGCGTGGGATCCAACTATGGCTACACCTTC.

V is TRBV5-1 and J is TRBJ2-5, with 8 bases fitting TRBD1. This CDR3 has 16 residues. Losses at the gene ends were 0 bases for V and 1 base for J; bases not matched to a gene: 5. The V gene's germline CDR1 is SGHRS and CDR2 YFSETQ. CDR3 coding DNA: TGCGCCAGCAGCTTGGGGGGACAGGCTAGCCAAGAGACCCAGTACTTC. As protein: CASSLGGQASQETQYF.

CDR3 amino acids: CASRDRVGANVLTF. DNA of the CDR3: TGTGCCAGCAGGGACAGGGTCGGTGCCAACGTCCTGACTTTC. This rearrangement joins TRBV6-5 to TRBJ2-6; 8 nucleotides agree with TRBD1. The CDR3 is 14 amino acids. Germline CDR1 and CDR2: MNHEY and SVGAGI. V lost 6 bases and J lost 7; bases outside the gene matches: 5.

The chain employs TRBV5-6 and TRBJ1-5; weak D call: TRBD1 (5 bases). Germline assignment: CDR1 SGHDT and CDR2 YYEEEE. Between the trimmed V and J ends, which lost 3 bases and 7 bases, there was a span of 8 bases. CDR3 length equals 12 residues. CDR3 bases: TGTGCCAGCAGCTACGGGACCCAGCCCCAGCATTTT. Its protein is CASSYGTQPQHF.

This chain links TRBV11-2 with TRBJ2-7; D unclear. Trimming removed 5 bases at V and 4 bases at J, with 15 bases between. In germline, CDR1 is SGHAT, CDR2 FQNNGV. This CDR3 contains 14 residues. The CDR3 sequence: CASSPFGGSYEQYF. The CDR3, as DNA: TGTGCCAGCAGCCCTTTTGGCGGATCTTACGAGCAGTACTTC.

The gene calls are TRBV6-1 and TRBJ2-5; weak D call: TRBD2 (6 bases). V was clipped by 0 bases and J by 4 bases, with 24 bases between them. Germline V gene data show CDR1 as MNHNS and CDR2 as SASEGT. This CDR3 spans 19 amino acids. The CDR3 bases are TGTGCCAGCAGTGAAGCGGTGGTCGGTCAGGGCGGGGAGAGAGAGACCCAGTACTTC. Translating it yields CASSEAVVGQGGERETQYF.